Following are 12 T cell receptor beta chains from one sample sequenced in a study of cytomegalovirus exposure and HLA in healthy donors. The primer mix had 60 Vbeta and 13 Jbeta primers. TCRdb's copy holds only in-frame clones and misses some; the assay was immunoSEQ multiplex PCR. The sample records fewer than 200,000 clones, approximately 80% being singletons. Sample: PBMCs. These receptors came from a woman aged 40 to 50 in good health and CMV-seropositive.

This chain's CDR3 is CASKGALSDYGYTF. The CDR3 nucleotides read TGTGCCAGCAAGGGGGCCCTGAGCGACTATGGCTACACCTTC. J is TRBJ1-2 and V is TRBV6-5, with 7 bases fitting TRBD1. CDR1 and CDR2 (germline): MNHEY, SVGAGI. This CDR3 comprises 14 residues. Losses at the gene ends were 7 bases for V and 3 bases for J; bases not matched to a gene: 8.

This sequence joins TRBV5-6 and TRBJ2-5, with 8 bases that match TRBD1. V was pared by 1 base and J by 1 base, with 3 bases of the junction left unmatched. CDR3 size: 15 residues. Per the germline V gene, CDR1 is SGHDT and CDR2 is YYEEEE. The CDR3 DNA is TGTGCCAGCAGCTTGCCTGGGACAGGCCAAGAGACCCAGTACTTC. Translating it yields CASSLPGTGQETQYF.

The V call is TRBV10-2, the J call TRBJ1-5; the D is unclear. This CDR3 is 14 amino acids long. Trimming shortened V by 7 bases and J by 0 bases, and 10 bases separated the two germline ends. Germline V lookup: CDR1 WSHSY, CDR2 SAAADI. The CDR3 sequence: CASKEALSNQPQHF. In DNA, the CDR3 is TGCGCCAGCAAGGAGGCCCTTAGCAATCAGCCCCAGCATTTT.

There are a few counts of this clone. DNA for the CDR3: TGCGCCAGCAGTGAGGCTCGGGTCTATGGCTACACCTTC. As protein: CASSEARVYGYTF. This rearrangement joins TRBV10-2 to TRBJ1-2, with D uncertain. V lost 2 bases and J lost 4, with 8 bases in between. The CDR3 contains 13 residues. The germline CDR1 and CDR2 sequences are WSHSY and SAAADI.

This chain links TRBV28 with TRBJ1-2; 8 nucleotides match TRBD1. This CDR3 has 15 residues. Trimming at V came to 4 bases and at J to 1 base, leaving 5 bases not matched to a gene. Germline CDR1 and CDR2: MDHEN and SYDVKM. CDR3 sequence reads: CASSSRGHINYGYTF. In DNA, the CDR3 is TGTGCCAGCAGTTCCAGGGGGCATATTAACTATGGCTACACCTTC.

The rearrangement joins TRBV30 to TRBJ1-5; D is unresolved. V shed 0 bases and J shed 4 bases, with 7 bases lying between them. The CDR3 length is 13 residues. Germline CDR1 is GTSNPN and CDR2 is SVGIG (reference sequence). The CDR3 loop reads CAWSVRQNQPQHF. The CDR3 DNA follows: TGTGCCTGGAGTGTCAGGCAGAATCAGCCCCAGCATTTT.

The rearrangement uses TRBV5-6 and TRBJ1-2; 9 nucleotides line up with TRBD1. CDR1 SGHDT and CDR2 YYEEEE come from the germline V gene. This CDR3 spans 14 amino acids. V lost 3 bases and J lost 4; bases outside the gene matches: 4. The CDR3, as DNA: TGTGCCAGCAGCTATCCGGGACAGGGCTATGGCTACACCTTC. Residues: CASSYPGQGYGYTF.

This sequence joins TRBV7-2 and TRBJ2-1; no reliable D call. The CDR3 contains 13 residues. Germline values: CDR1 SGHTA, CDR2 FQGNSA. With 3 bases removed from V and 8 bases from J, the gap between germline ends came to 11 bases. The CDR3: CASSFYRGDEQFF. CDR3 nucleotide sequence: TGTGCCAGCAGCTTTTACCGAGGTGATGAGCAGTTCTTC.

V usage is TRBV5-3 and J usage is TRBJ2-7, with D possibly TRBD1 on 5 matching bases. TRBV5-3 is marked as an open reading frame, function uncertain. The CDR3 has 14 residues. V was clipped by 1 base and J by 6 bases, with 14 bases between them. CDR3 DNA sequence: TGTGCCAGAAGCTTGAAGGCAGGGTGGAGCGAGCAGTACTTC. Translating it yields CARSLKAGWSEQYF.

On this clone itself: Germline and junction disagree at one end, which may indicate a read error. The rearrangement uses TRBV7-9 and TRBJ1-4, with 9 positions matching TRBD1. Germline loops: CDR1 SEHNR, CDR2 FQNEAQ (reference sequence). The CDR3 spans 14 residues. CDR3 nucleotide sequence: TGTTCCAGCAGCTTCGACAGGGGGGATGAAAAACTGTTTTTT. This translates into CSSSFDRGDEKLFF.

The chain joins TRBV5-6 to TRBJ1-2, with 9 bases that match TRBD1. The V and J ends lost 2 bases and 5 bases, in that order; junction bases with no gene match: 4. Per the germline V gene, CDR1 is SGHDT and CDR2 is YYEEEE. The CDR3 runs to 14 residues. The CDR3 coding sequence is TGTGCCAGCAGCTTAGACAGGGGGGTATATGGCTACACCTTC. It encodes CASSLDRGVYGYTF.

The V and J genes are TRBV10-3 and TRBJ1-5, with 8 bases fitting TRBD1. CDR3 length: 13 amino acids. The ends lost 6 bases at V and 4 bases at J; junction bases unmatched: 2. Germline lookup yields CDR1 ENHRY and CDR2 SYGVKD. The CDR3 nucleotides read TGTGCCATCAGCGGACAGGGTAATCAGCCCCAGCATTTT. Translation: CAISGQGNQPQHF.